The source of this TCR beta chain is a study of post-analysis software for immune sequencing data. The overall study: The disease courses spanned relapsing-remitting, secondary progressive and progressive-relapsing forms of multiple sclerosis.

This clonotype occurred once. Its antigen is not known. The TCR beta cDNA libraries contained unique molecular identifiers. TCRdb analysed the PCR reads with MiXCR anew, one entry per CDR3 protein. The sample lists 700,000 to 900,000 distinct CDR3 sequences; roughly 46% were seen once. Findings and caveats of the study: In patients, roughly five TRBV segments were more frequent than in controls, with TRBV5-6, TRBV5-1 and TRBV20-1 among them. Those samples that were prepared in the same batch co-clustered strongly by F measure. Normalized Chao1 diversity was significantly lower in multiple sclerosis patients than in controls.

From germline, CDR1 is PRHDT and CDR2 FYEKMQ (reference sequence). The length of the CDR3 is 13 residues. The ends were cut back, 9 bases at V and 13 bases at J, with 24 bases in the middle. This TCR was recovered from a girl between 10 and 17 years old with multiple sclerosis. V is TRBV13 and J is TRBJ1-1; D gene unclear. The sample consisted of blood. In DNA, the CDR3 is TGTGCCAGTTCTCCCCCCGGTGATCCGGTTGTTTTCTTT. This sequence encodes CASSPPGDPVVFF.